Below, 6 T cell receptor beta chains from the same sample are listed, as sequenced in a study of T cell responses to AZD1222 COVID-19 vaccine. This table comes from immunoSEQ multiplex PCR, and its TCRdb copy is limited to in-frame clones, with some not included. The sample records about 180,000 clones, about nine tenths being singletons. The specimen comprised peripheral blood, sampled on day 0 of AZD1222 vaccination. Every receptor here comes from an adult in good health.

This chain uses TRBV6-6 with TRBJ1-3; TRBD1 might be the D (6 bases). The CDR3 has 15 amino acids. Trimming removed 2 bases from V and 0 bases from J, with 8 bases in between. Looked up from germline, CDR1 is MNHNY and CDR2 is SVGAGI (reference sequence). This CDR3 reads CASSYRTDSGNTIYF. DNA of the CDR3: TGTGCCAGCAGTTACAGGACAGACTCTGGAAACACCATATATTTT.

This chain connects TRBV2 to TRBJ2-2; TRBD2 might be the D (5 bases). Trimming left V 7 bases short and J 7 bases short, with 13 bases between. Germline-derived CDR1 and CDR2 are SNHLY and FYNNEI. CDR3 length: 13 residues. CDR3 residues: CASNGEQNGELFF. The DNA for the CDR3 is TGTGCCAGCAACGGGGAGCAGAACGGGGAGCTGTTTTTT.

There are a few counts of this clone. The chain is built from TRBV28 and TRBJ2-2; D gene uncertain. Per germline, CDR1 MDHEN and CDR2 SYDVKM. Trimming left V 6 bases short and J 1 base short, with 15 bases between. This CDR3 is 16 amino acids long. CDR3 amino acids: CASSPSQLGNTGELFF. The DNA for the CDR3 is TGTGCCAGCAGCCCTTCCCAGTTGGGGAACACCGGGGAGCTGTTTTTT.

This chain uses TRBV12-3 or TRBV12-4 with TRBJ1-5; D ambiguous. V was cut by 10 bases and J by 2 bases, with 12 bases left in between. This CDR3 spans 13 amino acids. CDR3 sequence: CATKASGNQPQHF. The CDR3 DNA is TGTGCCACGAAGGCCAGTGGCAATCAGCCCCAGCATTTT.

The rearrangement joins TRBV7-2 to TRBJ1-4, with 7 positions matching TRBD1. CDR1 SGHTA and CDR2 FQGNSA come from the germline V gene. CDR3 size: 15 residues. The junction had 5 bases not matched to a gene; V was cut back by 4 bases and J by 3 bases. DNA of the CDR3: TGTGCCAGCAGCTACCGACAGGGATCTAATGAAAAACTGTTTTTT. This sequence encodes CASSYRQGSNEKLFF.

This CDR3 reads CASSFDREAEPQHF. CDR3 nucleotides: TGTGCCAGCAGTTTTGACAGGGAGGCGGAGCCCCAGCATTTT. The gene calls are TRBV6-2 or TRBV6-3 and TRBJ1-5; TRBD1 matches at 7 bases. Unmatched junction bases numbered 8, after V lost 4 bases and J lost 8 bases. CDR1 and CDR2 from the germline V gene are MNHEY and SVGEGT. This CDR3 contains 14 residues.